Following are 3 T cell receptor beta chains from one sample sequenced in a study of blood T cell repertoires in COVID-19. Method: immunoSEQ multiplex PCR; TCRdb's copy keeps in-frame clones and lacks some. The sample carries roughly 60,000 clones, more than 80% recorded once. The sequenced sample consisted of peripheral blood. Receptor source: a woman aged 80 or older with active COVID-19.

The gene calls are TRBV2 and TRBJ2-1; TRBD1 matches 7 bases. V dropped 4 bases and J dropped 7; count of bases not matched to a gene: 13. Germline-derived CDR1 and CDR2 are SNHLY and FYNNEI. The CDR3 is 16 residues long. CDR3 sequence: CASSADRTPGVNEQFF. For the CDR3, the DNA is TGTGCCAGCAGTGCGGACAGGACCCCTGGGGTGAATGAGCAGTTCTTC.

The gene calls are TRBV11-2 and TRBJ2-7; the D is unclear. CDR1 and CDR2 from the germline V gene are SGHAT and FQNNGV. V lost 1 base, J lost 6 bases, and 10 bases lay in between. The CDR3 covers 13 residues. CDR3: CASSLVPWAEQYV. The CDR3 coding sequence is TGTGCCAGCAGCTTAGTACCCTGGGCCGAGCAGTACGTC.

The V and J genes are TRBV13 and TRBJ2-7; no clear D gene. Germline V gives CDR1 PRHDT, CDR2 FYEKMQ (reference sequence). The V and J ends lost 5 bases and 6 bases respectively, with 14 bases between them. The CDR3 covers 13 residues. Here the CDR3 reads CASSTHLDAEQYV. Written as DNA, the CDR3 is TGTGCCAGCAGCACACACCTAGATGCCGAGCAGTACGTC.